The T cell receptor beta chain described here comes from a study of control samples from healthy donors and cancer patients. This clone was seen a few times. TCRdb keeps only in-frame clones here, not all; method: immunoSEQ multiplex PCR. The data hold over 100,000 clones, with about 93% observed a single time. The CDR3 contains 14 residues. Germline CDR1 and CDR2: SGHRS and YFSETQ. Trimming removed 4 bases at V and 8 bases at J, with 18 bases between. V is TRBV5-1 and J is TRBJ1-2, with a possible D match to TRBD1 (5 bases). The sequence was obtained from a man aged 40-50 years in good health. Source material: blood. The CDR3 reads CASSTWGGREGYTF. CDR3 DNA sequence: TGCGCCAGCAGCACCTGGGGTGGCAGGGAAGGCTACACCTTC.